This T cell receptor beta chain emerged from a study of blood T cell repertoires in COVID-19. About the study: In each case, the material was cDNA or gDNA derived from T cells, B-cell-depleted T cells, or PBMCs.

V dropped 4 bases and J dropped 4; count of bases not matched to a gene: 3. Per germline, CDR1 LGHDT and CDR2 YNNKEL (reference sequence). This CDR3 has 13 residues. Only in-frame clones appear in the TCRdb table, and some are missing; sequencing was by immunoSEQ multiplex PCR. This repertoire shows 30,000 to 40,000 clones, 84% found once; its top ten account for around 1.6%. Sequencing was carried out using peripheral blood. The rearrangement joins TRBV3-1 (or the pseudogene TRBV3-2) to TRBJ1-1; 7 bases match TRBD1. This TCR was sampled from a man in his fifties or sixties with COVID-19, enrolled during active disease. The CDR3 spells CASSRQGSTEAFF. CDR3 bases: TGTGCCAGCAGCCGACAGGGAAGCACTGAAGCTTTCTTT.